This T cell receptor (beta chain) was obtained from a study of blood T cell repertoires in COVID-19. The overall study: Samples came from the United States, Italy and Spain, spanning acute and convalescent COVID-19. T cells, B-cell-depleted T cells, or PBMCs supplied cDNA or gDNA.

The trim removed 5 bases at V and 5 bases at J, leaving 8 bases unmatched. The germline gives CDR1 LNHDA, CDR2 SQIVND (reference sequence). The CDR3 length is 15 residues. The protocol was immunoSEQ multiplex PCR, while the TCRdb copy is restricted to in-frame clones and leaves out a portion. This table holds around 64,000 clones, approximately 85% found once. The TCR comes from a human donor in a cohort sampled during active COVID-19. The chain has TRBV19 and TRBJ2-2; 7 bases agree with TRBD2. The specimen sequenced was peripheral blood. The CDR3 loop reads CASSRPGRGTGELFF. CDR3 DNA sequence: TGTGCCAGTAGTCGACCTGGGAGGGGAACCGGGGAGCTGTTTTTT.